This T cell receptor (beta chain) was recovered during a study of CD8 T cells in Susac syndrome. Trimming shortened V by 5 bases and J by 4 bases, and 21 bases separated the two germline ends. CDR1 is SEHNR and CDR2 is FQNEAQ in the germline V gene (reference sequence). This CDR3 spans 17 amino acids. RNA was extracted with the RNeasy kit, and a quantity of roughly 0.5 to 1 ug was reverse transcribed using random hexamers. Each CDR3 protein is one row after TCRdb ran MiXCR on the immunoSEQ multiplex PCR reads. The table shows approximately 100,000 distinct CDR3 sequences, with 90% to 98% occurring only once.

Specimen: CD4+ T cells from PBMCs. The sequence was collected from a human donor in good health. This chain connects TRBV7-9 to TRBJ1-5; D remains ambiguous. CDR3 nucleotides: TGTGCCAGCAGCCTCGCGCTCGTCCACAGCCCGAATCAGCCCCAGCATTTT. Its translation is CASSLALVHSPNQPQHF.